This TCR beta chain was documented in a study of T cell repertoires in cytomegalovirus infection. TCRdb reprocessed the reads with MiXCR, giving one entry per CDR3 protein. The repertoire holds 350,000 to 450,000 distinct CDR3 sequences, with around 18% as singletons. The CDR3 runs to 13 residues. Trimming stripped 6 bases from V and 2 bases from J, with 8 bases between. CDR1 and CDR2 (germline): SGHDN, FVKESK. This chain joins TRBV14 and TRBJ1-3; D gene unclear. Sequenced material: PBMCs. This receptor was obtained from a human donor in good health (CMV status not recorded). Some clones in this sample may be carry-over from other donors' samples. CDR3 DNA: TGTGCCAGCAGGATAACGGCTGGAAACACCATATATTTT. Translated, it gives CASRITAGNTIYF.